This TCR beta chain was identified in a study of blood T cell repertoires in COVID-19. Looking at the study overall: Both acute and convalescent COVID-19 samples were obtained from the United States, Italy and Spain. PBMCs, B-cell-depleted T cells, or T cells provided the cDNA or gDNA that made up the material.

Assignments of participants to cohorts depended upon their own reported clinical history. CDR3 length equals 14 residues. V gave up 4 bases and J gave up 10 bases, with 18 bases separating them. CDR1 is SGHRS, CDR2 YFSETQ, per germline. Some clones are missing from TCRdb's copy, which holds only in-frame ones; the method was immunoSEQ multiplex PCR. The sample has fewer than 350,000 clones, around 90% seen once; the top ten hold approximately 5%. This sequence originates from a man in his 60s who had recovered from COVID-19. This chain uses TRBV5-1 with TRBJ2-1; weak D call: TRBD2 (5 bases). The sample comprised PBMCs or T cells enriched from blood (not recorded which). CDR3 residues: CASSPNSRTHEQFF. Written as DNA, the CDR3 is TGCGCCAGCAGCCCGAATTCCCGGACTCACGAGCAGTTCTTC. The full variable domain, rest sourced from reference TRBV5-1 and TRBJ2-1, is KAGVTQTPRYLIKTRGQQVTLSCSPISGHRSVSWYQQTPGQGLQFLFEYFSETQRNKGNFPGRFSGRQFSNSRSEMNVSTLELGDSALYLCASSPNSRTHEQFFGPGTRLTVL.